Sequencing of this T cell receptor beta chain was carried out in a study of neurological immune-mediated disorders. There are many counts of this clonotype. Its antigen is still unknown. Study results and limitations: No expanded-clone CDR3 amino acid sequence recurred across subjects, suggesting private TCR-beta repertoires.

This CDR3 comprises 16 residues. The trim removed 0 bases at V and 1 base at J, leaving 4 bases unmatched. cDNA was made by 5'RACE with 10-nucleotide random UMIs. Via MiXCR, TCRdb re-called the 5' RACE reads, giving one row per CDR3 protein. The top ten clones hold around 7% of a sample with about 36,000 distinct CDR3 sequences, 10% of them seen once. V gene TRBV12-3 or TRBV12-4 combines with J gene TRBJ2-3; 7 bases are shared with TRBD1. The sequencing input was PBMCs. The sequence was obtained from a woman in her thirties with HTLV-1-associated myelopathy (HAM/TSP). CDR3 sequence: CASSLAFGQGTDTQYF. CDR3 nucleotide sequence: TGTGCCAGCAGTTTAGCGTTCGGACAGGGCACAGATACGCAGTATTTT.